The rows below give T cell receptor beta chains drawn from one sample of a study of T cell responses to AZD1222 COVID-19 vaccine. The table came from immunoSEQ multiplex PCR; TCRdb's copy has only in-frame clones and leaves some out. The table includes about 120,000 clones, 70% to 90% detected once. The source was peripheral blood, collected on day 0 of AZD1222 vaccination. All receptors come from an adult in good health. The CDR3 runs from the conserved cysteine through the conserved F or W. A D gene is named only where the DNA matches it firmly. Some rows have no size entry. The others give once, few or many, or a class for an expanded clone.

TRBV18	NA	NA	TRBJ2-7	CASSPPTAYEQYF	TGTGCCAGCTCACCACCGACAGCCTACGAGCAGTACTTC
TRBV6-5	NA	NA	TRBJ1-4	CASSYSIGSSDEKLFF	TGTGCCAGCAGTTACTCTATAGGATCGTCAGATGAAAAACTGTTTTTT
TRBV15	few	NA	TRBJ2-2	CATSGAFNTGELFF	TGTGCCACCAGCGGGGCCTTTAACACCGGGGAGCTGTTTTTT
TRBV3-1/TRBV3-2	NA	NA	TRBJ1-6	CASNSGWGEPYNSPLHF	TGTGCCAGCAACTCAGGGTGGGGGGAACCCTATAATTCACCCCTCCACTTT
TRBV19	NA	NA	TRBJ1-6	CASSLHPGKGNSPLHF	TGTGCCAGTAGTTTACATCCAGGAAAGGGCAACTCACCCCTCCACTTT
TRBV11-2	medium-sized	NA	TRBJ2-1	CASSKNLPQYEQFF	TGTGCCAGCTCAAAGAACCTCCCCCAATATGAGCAGTTCTTC
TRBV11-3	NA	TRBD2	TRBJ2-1	CASSNSGGNNEQFF	TGTGCCAGCAGCAATAGCGGGGGAAACAATGAGCAGTTCTTC
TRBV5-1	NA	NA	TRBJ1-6	CASSSDSHTTSPLHF	TGCGCCAGCAGCTCAGACAGCCACACGACCTCACCCCTCCACTTT
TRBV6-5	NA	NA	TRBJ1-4	CASSYQGSISEKLFF	TGTGCCAGCAGTTACCAGGGGTCGATTTCCGAAAAACTGTTTTTT
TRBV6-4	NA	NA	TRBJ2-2	CASSESSTGELFF	TGTGCCAGCAGTGAGTCGAGCACCGGGGAGCTGTTTTTT
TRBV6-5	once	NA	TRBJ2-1	CASSTGTRGDNEQFF	TGTGCCAGCAGTACCGGGACTCGAGGAGACAATGAGCAGTTCTTC
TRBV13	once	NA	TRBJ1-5	CASMKWGESNQPQHF	TGTGCCAGCATGAAGTGGGGGGAGAGCAATCAGCCCCAGCATTTT
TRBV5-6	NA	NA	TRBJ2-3	CASKIYSTDTQYF	TGTGCCAGCAAAATTTACAGCACAGATACGCAGTATTTT
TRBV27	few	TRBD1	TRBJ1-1	CASSLSRGQGAPRIKNTEAFF	TGTGCCAGCAGTTTATCGCGGGGACAGGGGGCCCCGCGGATCAAAAACACTGAAGCTTTCTTT
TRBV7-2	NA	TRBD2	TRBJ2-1	CASSLLSGSNEQFF	TGTGCCAGCAGCCTACTTAGCGGGAGTAATGAGCAGTTCTTC
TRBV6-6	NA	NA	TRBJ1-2	CASTQASLGYTF	TGTGCCAGCACCCAAGCCAGCCTTGGCTACACCTTC
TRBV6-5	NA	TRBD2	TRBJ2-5	CASSSGLAGVETQYF	TGTGCCAGCAGTTCGGGACTAGCGGGAGTTGAGACCCAGTACTTC
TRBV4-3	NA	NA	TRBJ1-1	CASSQERVNEAFF	TGCGCCAGCAGCCAAGAGCGGGTGAATGAAGCTTTCTTT
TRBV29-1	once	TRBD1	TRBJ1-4	CSAWGTATNEKLFF	TGCAGCGCATGGGGGACAGCAACTAATGAAAAACTGTTTTTT
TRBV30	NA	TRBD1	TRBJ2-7	CAWSDWDRVVFAEQYF	TGTGCCTGGAGTGACTGGGACAGGGTCGTTTTCGCCGAGCAGTACTTC
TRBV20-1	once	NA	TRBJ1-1	CSASDRQNTEAFF	TGCAGTGCTAGTGACAGACAGAACACTGAAGCTTTCTTT
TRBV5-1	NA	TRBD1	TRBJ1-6	CASSFDTGTGDSPLHF	TGCGCCAGCAGCTTTGATACCGGGACAGGGGATTCACCCCTCCACTTT
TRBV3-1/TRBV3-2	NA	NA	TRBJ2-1	CASSRPGSEPYNEQFF	TGTGCCAGCAGCCGACCGGGTTCGGAGCCCTACAATGAGCAGTTCTTC
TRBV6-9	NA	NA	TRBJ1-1	CASSHPTGMEEAEAFF	TGTGCCAGCAGTCACCCCACTGGGATGGAGGAGGCTGAAGCTTTCTTT
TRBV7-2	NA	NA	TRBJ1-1	CASTPLDLGNTEAFF	TGTGCCAGCACCCCACTTGACCTGGGGAACACTGAAGCTTTCTTT
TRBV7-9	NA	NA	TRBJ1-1	CASSFDSMNTEAFF	TGTGCCAGCAGCTTCGACAGCATGAACACTGAAGCTTTCTTT
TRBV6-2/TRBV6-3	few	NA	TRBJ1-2	CASSGQNYGYTF	TGTGCCAGCAGCGGACAGAACTATGGCTACACCTTC
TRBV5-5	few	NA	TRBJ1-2	CASSETGNYGYTF	TGTGCCAGCAGCGAAACAGGGAACTATGGCTACACCTTC